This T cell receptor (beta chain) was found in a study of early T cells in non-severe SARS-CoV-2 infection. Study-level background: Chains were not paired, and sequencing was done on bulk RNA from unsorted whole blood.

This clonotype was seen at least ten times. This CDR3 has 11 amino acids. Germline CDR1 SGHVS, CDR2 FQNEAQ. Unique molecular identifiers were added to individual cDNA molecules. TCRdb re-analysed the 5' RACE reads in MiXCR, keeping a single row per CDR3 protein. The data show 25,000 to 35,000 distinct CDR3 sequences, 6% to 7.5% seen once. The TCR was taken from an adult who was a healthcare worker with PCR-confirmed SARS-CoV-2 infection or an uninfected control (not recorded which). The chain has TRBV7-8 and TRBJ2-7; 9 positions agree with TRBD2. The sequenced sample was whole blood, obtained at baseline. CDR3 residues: CGSGSRHEQYF. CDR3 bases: TGTGGTAGCGGGAGTAGGCACGAGCAGTACTTC.